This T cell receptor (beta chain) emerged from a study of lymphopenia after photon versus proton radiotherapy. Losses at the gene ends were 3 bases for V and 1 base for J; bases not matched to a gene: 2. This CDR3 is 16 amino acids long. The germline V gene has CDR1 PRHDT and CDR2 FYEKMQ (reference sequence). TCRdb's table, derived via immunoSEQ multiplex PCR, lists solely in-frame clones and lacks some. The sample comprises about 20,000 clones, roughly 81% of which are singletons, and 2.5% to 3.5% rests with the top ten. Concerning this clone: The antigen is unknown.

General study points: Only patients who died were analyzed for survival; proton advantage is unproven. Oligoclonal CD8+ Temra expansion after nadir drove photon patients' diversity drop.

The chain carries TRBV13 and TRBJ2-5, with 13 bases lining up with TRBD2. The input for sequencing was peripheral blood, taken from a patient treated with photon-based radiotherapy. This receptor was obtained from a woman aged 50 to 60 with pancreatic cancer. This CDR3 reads CASSFRLAGGQETQYF. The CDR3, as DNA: TGTGCCAGCAGCTTCCGACTAGCGGGAGGCCAAGAGACCCAGTACTTC. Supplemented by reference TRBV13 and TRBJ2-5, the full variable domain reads AAGVIQSPRHLIKEKRETATLKCYPIPRHDTVYWYQQGPGQDPQFLISFYEKMQSDKGSIPDRFSAQQFSDYHSELNMSSLELGDSALYFCASSFRLAGGQETQYFGPGTRLLVL.